The next 15 T cell receptor beta chains were all read from a single sample in a study of cytomegalovirus exposure and HLA in healthy donors. The primer mix had 60 Vbeta and 13 Jbeta primers. Data came from immunoSEQ multiplex PCR; TCRdb stores just in-frame clones and leaves some out. The data hold more than 95,000 clones, with more than 75% observed a single time. Input material: PBMCs. These receptors were collected from a young woman in good health and CMV-seropositive.

This clone was found a few times. The chain is built from TRBV11-3 and TRBJ2-7; 11 nucleotides agree with TRBD2. The CDR3 has 15 amino acids. Germline V gene data show CDR1 as SGHNT and CDR2 as YENEEA. V shed 5 bases, J shed 6 bases, and the junction held 9 bases outside the gene matches. CDR3 amino acids: CASSERLAGRVEQYF. The CDR3 DNA follows: TGTGCCAGCAGCGAACGACTAGCGGGACGGGTCGAGCAGTACTTC.

The V gene is TRBV10-2, the J gene TRBJ2-2, with TRBD1 identical over 10 bases. V lost 6 bases and J lost 4; bases outside the gene matches: 5. The CDR3 has 15 residues. From germline, CDR1 is WSHSY and CDR2 SAAADI. As DNA, the CDR3 is TGCGCCAGCAGGGGGACAGGGGCTGCCACCGGGGAGCTGTTTTTT. Its protein product is CASRGTGAATGELFF.

V usage is TRBV10-3 and J usage is TRBJ2-3, with 14 bases fitting TRBD2. With 11 bases clipped from V and 2 bases from J, the junction kept 9 bases outside the gene matches. The germline V gene encodes CDR1 ENHRY and CDR2 SYGVKD. The CDR3 sequence is 16 residues long. This chain's CDR3 is CAAARGLAGDTDTQYF. In nucleotides, the CDR3 is TGTGCCGCCGCAAGGGGACTAGCGGGAGACACAGATACGCAGTATTTT.

This chain links TRBV27 with TRBJ2-7; the D gene is possibly TRBD2 (5 bases). Per germline, CDR1 MNHEY and CDR2 SMNVEV (reference sequence). The CDR3 has 15 amino acids. V was shortened by 1 base and J by 2 bases, with 12 bases between the two germline ends. CDR3 bases: TGTGCCAGCAGTTTATACCCGGACTCTCCCTACGAGCAGTACTTC. Its translation: CASSLYPDSPYEQYF.

This clone has just a few counts. The chain is built from TRBV6-4 and TRBJ1-2; 8 bases agree with TRBD1. Germline values: CDR1 MRHNA, CDR2 SNTAGT. This CDR3 comprises 12 residues. V shed 9 bases and J 8 bases; nucleotides not matched to a gene: 8. CDR3 sequence (DNA): TGTGCCAGTACTGGACAGGGTAAGGGCTACACCTTC. Translating gives CASTGQGKGYTF.

This clone occurred a few times. This chain uses TRBV30 with TRBJ2-2; D gene uncertain. Germline CDR1 reads GTSNPN; CDR2 reads SVGIG (reference sequence). The CDR3 is 14 residues long. Trimming pared 0 bases from V and 3 bases from J, leaving 8 bases between. The CDR3 DNA is TGTGCCTGGAGTGTAGTAGCCTACACCGGGGAGCTGTTTTTT. Amino acid sequence: CAWSVVAYTGELFF. Combining the CDR3 with reference TRBV30 and TRBJ2-2 gives the whole variable domain SQTIHQWPATLVQPVGSPLSLECTVEGTSNPNLYWYRQAAGRGLQLLFYSVGIGQISSEVPQNLSASRPQDRQFILSSKKLLLSDSGFYLCAWSVVAYTGELFFGEGSRLTVL.

The chain joins TRBV2 to TRBJ2-1; 8 bases line up with TRBD2. CDR3 length: 15 residues. J lost 7 bases, V lost 3 bases, and 8 bases had no gene match. The germline V gene has CDR1 SNHLY and CDR2 FYNNEI. In DNA form, the CDR3 reads TGTGCCAGCAGTGAGGTCGGGAGGGCCAGGAATGAGCAGTTCTTC. Protein sequence: CASSEVGRARNEQFF.

CDR3 in DNA: TGCGCCAGCAGCTGGGGACAGGGTGAAGGGGAACTGTTTTTT. This codes for CASSWGQGEGELFF. The chain combines TRBV5-1 with TRBJ1-4; 9 bases are shared with TRBD1. Germline lookup yields CDR1 SGHRS and CDR2 YFSETQ. V trimming: 3 bases; J trimming: 12 bases; junction bases outside the gene matches: 9. The CDR3 has 14 amino acids.

This chain links TRBV28 with TRBJ1-5; 10 bases are a match to TRBD1. The CDR3 contains 19 residues. V lost 2 bases, J lost 3 bases, and 13 bases stayed unmatched. Germline CDR1 is MDHEN and CDR2 is SYDVKM. The CDR3 loop is CASSLGTGAYKGSNQPQHF. The CDR3 nucleotides read TGTGCCAGCAGTTTAGGGACAGGGGCTTATAAGGGTTCCAATCAGCCCCAGCATTTT.

A single count supports this clone. The chain combines TRBV30 with TRBJ1-2; TRBD1 might be the D (5 bases). The CDR3 is 17 residues long. V was pared by 0 bases and J by 4 bases, with 21 bases between. Germline-derived CDR1 and CDR2 are GTSNPN and SVGIG (reference sequence). The CDR3 region is CAWSVKSPGLVGYGYTF. CDR3 bases: TGTGCCTGGAGTGTAAAAAGTCCGGGACTTGTGGGCTATGGCTACACCTTC.

This clone has more than one count but fewer than ten. The chain is built from TRBV7-9 and TRBJ2-1, with TRBD2 matching 11 bases. The CDR3 runs 15 residues. The trim removed 5 bases at V and 10 bases at J, leaving 10 bases unmatched. The germline CDR1 and CDR2 sequences are SEHNR and FQNEAQ (reference sequence). The CDR3 DNA reads TGTGCCAGCAGCATCCAGACTAGCGGGGTGGAGGAGCAGTTCTTC. It translates to CASSIQTSGVEEQFF.

As to this clone: This CDR3 fails to terminate in the conserved phenylalanine or tryptophan, so it likely reflects a read error. The CDR3 here is CASSVDSNSPLHV. As DNA, the CDR3 is TGCGCCAGCAGCGTAGATAGTAATTCACCCCTCCACGTT. V and J are TRBV5-1 and TRBJ1-6; D gene uncertain. This CDR3 is 13 amino acids long. V was clipped by 4 bases and J by 6 bases, with 8 bases between them. In germline, CDR1 is SGHRS, CDR2 YFSETQ.

The chain carries TRBV2 and TRBJ1-4, with 8 bases identical to TRBD1. This CDR3 spans 13 amino acids. Germline loops: CDR1 SNHLY, CDR2 FYNNEI. V dropped 7 bases and J dropped 5; count of bases not matched to a gene: 3. The CDR3, as DNA: TGTGCCAGCATCTGGACAGGGAATGAAAAACTGTTTTTT. Its translation: CASIWTGNEKLFF.

V usage is TRBV12-2 and J usage is TRBJ2-7; the D segment call TRBD2 is taken from the table without a DNA check. TRBV12-2 is a pseudogene. The CDR3 is 14 residues long. The CDR3 DNA is TGTGCAAGTCGCTCACAAGGGAGTCACTACGAGCAGTACTTC. Translating it yields CASRSQGSHYEQYF.

The CDR3 sequence is CASSAQGLRETQYF. The CDR3 DNA sequence: TGTGCCAGCAGTGCCCAGGGACTTCGGGAGACCCAGTACTTC. V is TRBV2 and J is TRBJ2-5, with D possibly being TRBD2 (6 bases). Germline V gene sequence: CDR1 SNHLY, CDR2 FYNNEI. The CDR3 runs 14 residues. V lost 4 bases to trimming and J lost 5 bases, with 14 bases between them.